This TCR beta chain stems from a study of blood T cell repertoires in COVID-19. Study at large: Some COVID-19 samples were acute and others convalescent; all came from the United States, Italy and Spain.

The germline V gene has CDR1 SGHAT and CDR2 FQNNGV. This CDR3 has 19 residues. Original analysis: Estimates of nucleated cell counts were drawn from the amplification of reference gene primers. Libraries were prepared by immunoSEQ multiplex PCR; TCRdb keeps only in-frame clonotypes and omits some of them. The D gene and trimming were derived from the DNA, and the V and J assignments and clone size from that table. Of some 7,000 clones listed, 75% to 90% are singletons. Turning to this clone: Sequence at one end of the junction differs from germline and may be a read error.

The clonotype comes from a human donor in a cohort sampled during active COVID-19. Sequenced: peripheral blood. The gene calls are TRBV11-2 and TRBJ2-7; D may be TRBD2 (5 bases). This CDR3 reads CASSLDLRRVPRGSSEQYF. The CDR3 DNA is TGTGCCAGCAGCTTAGATTTGAGACGGGTACCTAGAGGGTCCTCCGAGCAGTACTTC.